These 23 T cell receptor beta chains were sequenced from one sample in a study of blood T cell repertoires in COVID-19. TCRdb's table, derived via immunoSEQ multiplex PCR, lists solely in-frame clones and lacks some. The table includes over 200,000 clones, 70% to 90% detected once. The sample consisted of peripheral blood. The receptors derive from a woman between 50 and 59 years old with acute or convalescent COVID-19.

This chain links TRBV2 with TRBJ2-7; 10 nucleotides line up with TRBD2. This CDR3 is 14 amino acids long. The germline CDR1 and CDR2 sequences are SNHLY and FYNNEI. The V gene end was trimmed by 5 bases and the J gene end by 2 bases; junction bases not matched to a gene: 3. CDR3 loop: CASSQREGAYEQYF. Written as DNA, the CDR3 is TGTGCCAGCAGTCAGCGGGAGGGGGCCTACGAGCAGTACTTC.

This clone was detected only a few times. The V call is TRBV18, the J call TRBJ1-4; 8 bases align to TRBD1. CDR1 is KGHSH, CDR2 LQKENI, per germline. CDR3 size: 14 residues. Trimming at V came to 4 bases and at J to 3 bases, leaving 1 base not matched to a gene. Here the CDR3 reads CASSLDRANEKLFF. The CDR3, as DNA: TGTGCCAGCTCACTGGACAGGGCTAATGAAAAACTGTTTTTT.

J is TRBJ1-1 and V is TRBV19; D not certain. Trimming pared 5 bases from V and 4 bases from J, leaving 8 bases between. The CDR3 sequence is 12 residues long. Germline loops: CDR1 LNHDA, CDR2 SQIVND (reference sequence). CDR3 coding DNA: TGTGCCAGTAGTTCCCAGGTCACTGAAGCTTTCTTT. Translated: CASSSQVTEAFF.

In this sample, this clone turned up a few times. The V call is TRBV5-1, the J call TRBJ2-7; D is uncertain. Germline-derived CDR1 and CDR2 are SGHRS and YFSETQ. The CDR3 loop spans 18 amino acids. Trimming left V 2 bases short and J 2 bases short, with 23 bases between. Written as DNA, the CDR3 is TGCGCCAGCAGCTTACGCGCCCGAACTACGGAACGGACCTACGAGCAGTACTTC. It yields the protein CASSLRARTTERTYEQYF.

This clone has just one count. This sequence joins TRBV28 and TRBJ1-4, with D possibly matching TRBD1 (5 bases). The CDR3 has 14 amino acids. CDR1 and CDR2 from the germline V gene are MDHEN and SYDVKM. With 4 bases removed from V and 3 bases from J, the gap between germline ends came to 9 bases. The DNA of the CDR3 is TGTGCCAGCAGTTCCGGGACTGCTAATGAAAAACTGTTTTTT. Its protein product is CASSSGTANEKLFF.

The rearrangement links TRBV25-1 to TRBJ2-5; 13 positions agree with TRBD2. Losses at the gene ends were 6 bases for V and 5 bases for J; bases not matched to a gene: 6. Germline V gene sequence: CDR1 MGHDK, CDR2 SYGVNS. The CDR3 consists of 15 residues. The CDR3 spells CASRRTSGSGETQYF. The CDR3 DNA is TGTGCCAGCAGAAGGACTAGCGGGAGCGGGGAGACCCAGTACTTC. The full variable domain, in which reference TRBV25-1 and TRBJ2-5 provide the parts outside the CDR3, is EADIYQTPRYLVIGTGKKITLECSQTMGHDKMYWYQQDPGMELHLIHYSYGVNSTEKGDLSSESTVSRIRTEHFPLTLESARPSHTSQYLCASRRTSGSGETQYFGPGTRLLVL.

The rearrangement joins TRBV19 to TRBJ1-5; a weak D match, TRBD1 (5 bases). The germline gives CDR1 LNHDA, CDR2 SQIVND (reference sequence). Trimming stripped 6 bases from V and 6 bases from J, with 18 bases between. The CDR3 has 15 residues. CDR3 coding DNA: TGTGCCAGTAGGGACCATACGGGGGGTGGTCAGCCCCAGCATTTT. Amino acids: CASRDHTGGGQPQHF.

The DNA of the CDR3 is TGTGCCAGCAGCGTAGGGGGGGGCTCGGGAGGACCTAGCTCCTACAATGAGCAGTTCTTC. Its translation: CASSVGGGSGGPSSYNEQFF. J is TRBJ2-1 and V is TRBV9, with TRBD2 as a possible D gene (7 bases). There are 20 residues in the CDR3. Between the trimmed V and J ends, which lost 0 bases and 0 bases, there was a span of 22 bases. Germline values: CDR1 SGDLS, CDR2 YYNGEE.

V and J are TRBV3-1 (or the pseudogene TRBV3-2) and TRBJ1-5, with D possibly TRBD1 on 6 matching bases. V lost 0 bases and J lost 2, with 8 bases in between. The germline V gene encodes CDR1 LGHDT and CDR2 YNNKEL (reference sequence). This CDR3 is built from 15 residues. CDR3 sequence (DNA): TGTGCCAGCAGCCAAGAAGCAGGGGGCAATCAGCCCCAGCATTTT. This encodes CASSQEAGGNQPQHF.

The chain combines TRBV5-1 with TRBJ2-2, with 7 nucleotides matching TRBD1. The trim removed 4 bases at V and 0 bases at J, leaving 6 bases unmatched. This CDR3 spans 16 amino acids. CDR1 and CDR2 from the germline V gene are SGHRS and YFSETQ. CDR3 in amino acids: CASSPLGTANTGELFF. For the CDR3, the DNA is TGCGCCAGCAGCCCACTTGGGACAGCGAACACCGGGGAGCTGTTTTTT.

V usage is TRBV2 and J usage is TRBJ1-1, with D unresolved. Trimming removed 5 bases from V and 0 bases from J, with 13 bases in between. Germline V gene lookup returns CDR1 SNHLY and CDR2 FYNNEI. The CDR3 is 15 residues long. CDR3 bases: TGTGCCAGCAGTCCACACGACATTATGAACACTGAAGCTTTCTTT. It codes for CASSPHDIMNTEAFF.

The chain's CDR3 is CASSPKTSGRSEQFF. CDR3 sequence (DNA): TGTGCCAGCAGCCCGAAGACTAGCGGGAGGTCTGAGCAGTTCTTC. This chain joins TRBV5-4 and TRBJ2-1; the match to TRBD2 covers 13 bases. With 4 bases clipped from V and 9 bases from J, the junction kept 7 bases outside the gene matches. The germline CDR1 and CDR2 sequences are SGHNT and YYREEE (reference sequence). The CDR3 contains 15 residues. Complete variable domain (other parts from reference TRBV5-4 and TRBJ2-1): ETGVTQSPTHLIKTRGQQVTLRCSSQSGHNTVSWYQQALGQGPQFIFQYYREEENGRGNFPPRFSGLQFPNYSSELNVNALELDDSALYLCASSPKTSGRSEQFFGPGTRLTVL.

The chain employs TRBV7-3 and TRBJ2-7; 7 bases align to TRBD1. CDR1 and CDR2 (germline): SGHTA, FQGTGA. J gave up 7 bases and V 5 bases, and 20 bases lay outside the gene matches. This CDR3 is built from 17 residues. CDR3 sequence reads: CASSRITGTVTSEEQYF. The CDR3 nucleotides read TGTGCCAGCAGCCGAATCACCGGGACAGTTACCTCAGAGGAGCAGTACTTC.

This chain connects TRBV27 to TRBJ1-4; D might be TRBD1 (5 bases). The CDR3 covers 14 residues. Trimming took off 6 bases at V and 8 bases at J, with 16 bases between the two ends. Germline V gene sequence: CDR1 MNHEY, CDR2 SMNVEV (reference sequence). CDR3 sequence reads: CASSRGGEREKLFF. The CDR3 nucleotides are TGTGCCAGCAGCCGGGGGGGTGAGCGGGAAAAACTGTTTTTT.

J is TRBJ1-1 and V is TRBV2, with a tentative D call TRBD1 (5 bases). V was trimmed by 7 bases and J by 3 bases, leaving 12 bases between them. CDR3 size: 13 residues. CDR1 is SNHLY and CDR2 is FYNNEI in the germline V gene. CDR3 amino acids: CASNYQGYTEAFF. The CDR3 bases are TGTGCCAGCAATTATCAGGGTTACACTGAAGCTTTCTTT.

CDR3 DNA sequence: TGTGCCAGTAGCAGGGGCCTCTACGAGCAGTACTTC. Encoded protein: CASSRGLYEQYF. The rearrangement joins TRBV19 to TRBJ2-7; a possible D gene is TRBD1 (6 bases). Trimming shortened V by 6 bases and J by 3 bases, and 9 bases separated the two germline ends. Looked up from germline, CDR1 is LNHDA and CDR2 is SQIVND (reference sequence). The CDR3 is 12 amino acids.

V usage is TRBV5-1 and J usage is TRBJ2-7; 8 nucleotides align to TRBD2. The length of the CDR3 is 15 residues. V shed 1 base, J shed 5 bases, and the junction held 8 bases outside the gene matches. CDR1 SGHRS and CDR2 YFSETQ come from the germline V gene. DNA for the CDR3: TGCGCCAGCAGCTTGACCAGCGGGAGTATCAACGAGCAGTACTTC. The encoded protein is CASSLTSGSINEQYF.

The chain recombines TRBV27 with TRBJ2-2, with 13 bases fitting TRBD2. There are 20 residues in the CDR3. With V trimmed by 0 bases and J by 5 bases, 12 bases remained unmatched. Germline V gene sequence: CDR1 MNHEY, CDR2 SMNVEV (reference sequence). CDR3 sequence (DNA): TGTGCCAGCAGTTTATCGCCTCCTCGACTAGCGGGAGGTAAAACCGGGGAGCTGTTTTTT. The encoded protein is CASSLSPPRLAGGKTGELFF.

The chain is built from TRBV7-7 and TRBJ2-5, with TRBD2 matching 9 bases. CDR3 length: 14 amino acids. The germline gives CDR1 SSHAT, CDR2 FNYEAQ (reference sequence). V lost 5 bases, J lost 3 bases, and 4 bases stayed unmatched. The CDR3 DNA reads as TGTGCCAGCAGCCCATTAGCGGGAGAAGAGACCCAGTACTTC. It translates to CASSPLAGEETQYF.

Here the CDR3 reads CASSVSPSSYNSPLHF. The CDR3 DNA reads as TGTGCCAGCAGCGTAAGTCCCAGCTCCTATAATTCACCCCTCCACTTT. This chain links TRBV21-1 with TRBJ1-6; the table names TRBD1, a call not compared with the DNA. TRBV21-1 is assigned pseudogene status. This CDR3 has 16 amino acids.

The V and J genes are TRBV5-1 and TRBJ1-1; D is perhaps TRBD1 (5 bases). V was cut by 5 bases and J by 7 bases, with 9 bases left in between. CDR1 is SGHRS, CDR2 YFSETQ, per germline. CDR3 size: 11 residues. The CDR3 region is CASSRGDEAFF. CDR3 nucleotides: TGCGCCAGCAGTAGGGGTGATGAAGCTTTCTTT. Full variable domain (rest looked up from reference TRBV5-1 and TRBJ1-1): KAGVTQTPRYLIKTRGQQVTLSCSPISGHRSVSWYQQTPGQGLQFLFEYFSETQRNKGNFPGRFSGRQFSNSRSEMNVSTLELGDSALYLCASSRGDEAFFGQGTRLTVV.

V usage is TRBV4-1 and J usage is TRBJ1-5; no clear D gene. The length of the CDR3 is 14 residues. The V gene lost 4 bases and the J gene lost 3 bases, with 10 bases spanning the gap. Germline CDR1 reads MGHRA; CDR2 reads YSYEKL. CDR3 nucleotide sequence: TGCGCCAGCAGCCCGCGGTCCCACAATCAGCCCCAGCATTTT. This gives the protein CASSPRSHNQPQHF.

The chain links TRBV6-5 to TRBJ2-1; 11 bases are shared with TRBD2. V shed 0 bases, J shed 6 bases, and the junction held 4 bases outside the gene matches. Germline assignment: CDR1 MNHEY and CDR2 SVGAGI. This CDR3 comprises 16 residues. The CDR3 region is CASSYSSSGRRNEQFF. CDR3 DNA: TGTGCCAGCAGTTACTCGTCTAGCGGGAGGCGCAATGAGCAGTTCTTC.